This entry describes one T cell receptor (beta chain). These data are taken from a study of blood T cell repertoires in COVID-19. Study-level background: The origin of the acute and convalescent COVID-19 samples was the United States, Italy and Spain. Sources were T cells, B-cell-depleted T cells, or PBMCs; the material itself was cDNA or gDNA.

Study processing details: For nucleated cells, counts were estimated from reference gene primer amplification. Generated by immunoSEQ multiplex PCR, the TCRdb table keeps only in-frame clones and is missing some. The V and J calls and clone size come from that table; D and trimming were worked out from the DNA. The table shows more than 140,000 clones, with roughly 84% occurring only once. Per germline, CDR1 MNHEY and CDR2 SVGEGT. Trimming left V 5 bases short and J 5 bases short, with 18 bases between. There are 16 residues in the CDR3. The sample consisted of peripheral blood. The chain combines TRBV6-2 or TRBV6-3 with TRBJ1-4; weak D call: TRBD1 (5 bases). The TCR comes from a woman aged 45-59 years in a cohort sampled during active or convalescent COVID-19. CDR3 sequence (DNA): TGTGCCAGCAGTGAGGATGACAGCCCGTTGAATGAAAAACTGTTTTTT. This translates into CASSEDDSPLNEKLFF.